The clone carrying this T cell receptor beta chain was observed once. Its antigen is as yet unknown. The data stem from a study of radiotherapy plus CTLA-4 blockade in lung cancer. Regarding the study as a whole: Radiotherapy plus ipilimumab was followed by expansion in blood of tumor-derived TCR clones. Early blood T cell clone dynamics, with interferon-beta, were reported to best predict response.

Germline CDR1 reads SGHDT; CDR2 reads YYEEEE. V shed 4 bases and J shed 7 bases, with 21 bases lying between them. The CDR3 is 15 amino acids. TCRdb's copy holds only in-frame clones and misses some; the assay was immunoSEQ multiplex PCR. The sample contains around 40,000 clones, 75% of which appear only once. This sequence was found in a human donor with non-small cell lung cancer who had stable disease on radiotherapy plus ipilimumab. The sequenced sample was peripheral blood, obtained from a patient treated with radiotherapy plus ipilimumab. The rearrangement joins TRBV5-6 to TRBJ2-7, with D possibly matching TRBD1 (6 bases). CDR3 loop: CASSATGYTSREQYF. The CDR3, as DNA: TGTGCCAGCAGCGCCACAGGGTACACGTCGAGAGAGCAGTACTTC. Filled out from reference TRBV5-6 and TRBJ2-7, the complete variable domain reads DAGVTQSPTHLIKTRGQQVTLRCSPKSGHDTVSWYQQALGQGPQFIFQYYEEEERQRGNFPDRFSGHQFPNYSSELNVNALLLGDSALYLCASSATGYTSREQYFGPGTRLTVT.